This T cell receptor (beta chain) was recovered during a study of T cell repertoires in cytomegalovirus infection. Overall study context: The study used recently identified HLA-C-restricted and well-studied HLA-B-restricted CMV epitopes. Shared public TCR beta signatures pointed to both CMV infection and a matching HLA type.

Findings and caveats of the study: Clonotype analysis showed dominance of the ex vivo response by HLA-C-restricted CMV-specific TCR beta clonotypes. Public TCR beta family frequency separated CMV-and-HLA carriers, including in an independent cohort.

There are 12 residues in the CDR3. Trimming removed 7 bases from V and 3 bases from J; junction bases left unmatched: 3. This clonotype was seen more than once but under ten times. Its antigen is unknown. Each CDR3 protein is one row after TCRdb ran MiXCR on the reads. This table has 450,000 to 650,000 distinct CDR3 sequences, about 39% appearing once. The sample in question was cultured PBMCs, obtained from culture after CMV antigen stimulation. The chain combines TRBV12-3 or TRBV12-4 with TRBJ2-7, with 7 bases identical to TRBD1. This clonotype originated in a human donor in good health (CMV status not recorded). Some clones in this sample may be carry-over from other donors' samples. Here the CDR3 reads CASKRDSYEQYF. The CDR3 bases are TGTGCCAGCAAAAGGGACAGCTACGAGCAGTACTTC.